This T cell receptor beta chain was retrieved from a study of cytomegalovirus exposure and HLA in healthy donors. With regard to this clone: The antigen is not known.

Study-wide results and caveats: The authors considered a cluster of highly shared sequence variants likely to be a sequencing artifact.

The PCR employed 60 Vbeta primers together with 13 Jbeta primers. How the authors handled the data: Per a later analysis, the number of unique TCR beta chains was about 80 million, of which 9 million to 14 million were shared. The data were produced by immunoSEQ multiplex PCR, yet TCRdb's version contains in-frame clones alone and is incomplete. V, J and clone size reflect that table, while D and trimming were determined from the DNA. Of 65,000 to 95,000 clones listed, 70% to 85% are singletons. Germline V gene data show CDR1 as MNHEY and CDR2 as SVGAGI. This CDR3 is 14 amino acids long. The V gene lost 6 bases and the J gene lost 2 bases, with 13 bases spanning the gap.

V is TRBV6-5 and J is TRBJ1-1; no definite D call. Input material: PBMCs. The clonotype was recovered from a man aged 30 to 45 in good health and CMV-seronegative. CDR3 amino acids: CASRRPEGNTEAFF. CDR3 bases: TGTGCCAGCAGACGACCCGAGGGAAACACTGAAGCTTTCTTT.